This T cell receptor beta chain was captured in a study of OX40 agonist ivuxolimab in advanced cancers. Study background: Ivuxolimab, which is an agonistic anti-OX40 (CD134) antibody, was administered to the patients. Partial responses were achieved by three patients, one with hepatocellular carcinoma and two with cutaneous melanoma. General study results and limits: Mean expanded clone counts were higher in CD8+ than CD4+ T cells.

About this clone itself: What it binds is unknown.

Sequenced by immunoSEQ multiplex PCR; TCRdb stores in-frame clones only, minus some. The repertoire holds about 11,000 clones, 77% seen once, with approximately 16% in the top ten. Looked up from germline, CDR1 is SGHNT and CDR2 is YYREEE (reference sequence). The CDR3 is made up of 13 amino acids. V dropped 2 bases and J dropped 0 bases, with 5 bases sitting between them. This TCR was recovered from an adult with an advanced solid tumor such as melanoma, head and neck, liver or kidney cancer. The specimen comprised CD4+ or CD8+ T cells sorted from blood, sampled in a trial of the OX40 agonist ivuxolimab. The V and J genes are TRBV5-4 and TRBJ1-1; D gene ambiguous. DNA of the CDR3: TGTGCCAGCAGCTTTGGTCTGAACACTGAAGCTTTCTTT. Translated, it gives CASSFGLNTEAFF.